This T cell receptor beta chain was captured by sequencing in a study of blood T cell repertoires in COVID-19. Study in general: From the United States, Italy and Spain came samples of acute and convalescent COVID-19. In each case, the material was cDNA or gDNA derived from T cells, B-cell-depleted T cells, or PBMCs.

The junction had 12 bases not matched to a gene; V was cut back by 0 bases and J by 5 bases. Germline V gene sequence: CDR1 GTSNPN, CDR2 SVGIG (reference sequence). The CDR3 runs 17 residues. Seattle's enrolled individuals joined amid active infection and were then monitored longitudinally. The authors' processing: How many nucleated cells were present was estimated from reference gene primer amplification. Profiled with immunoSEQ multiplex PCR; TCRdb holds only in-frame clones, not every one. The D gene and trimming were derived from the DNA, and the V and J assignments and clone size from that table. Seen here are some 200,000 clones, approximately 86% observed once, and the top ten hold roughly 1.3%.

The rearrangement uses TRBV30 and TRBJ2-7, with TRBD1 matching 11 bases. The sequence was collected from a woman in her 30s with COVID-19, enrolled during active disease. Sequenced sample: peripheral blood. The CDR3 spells CAWSVGVRDRGYHEQYF. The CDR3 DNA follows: TGTGCCTGGAGTGTAGGGGTCCGGGACAGGGGGTATCACGAGCAGTACTTC. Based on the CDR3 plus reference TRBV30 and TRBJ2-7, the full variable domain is SQTIHQWPATLVQPVGSPLSLECTVEGTSNPNLYWYRQAAGRGLQLLFYSVGIGQISSEVPQNLSASRPQDRQFILSSKKLLLSDSGFYLCAWSVGVRDRGYHEQYFGPGTRLTVT.